This T cell receptor beta chain was identified in a study of patients and donors after allogeneic stem cell transplantation. TCRdb re-derived calls from the RT-PCR reads in MiXCR, one entry per CDR3 protein. The top ten hold roughly 12% of the sample, which has fewer than 250,000 distinct CDR3 sequences, roughly an eighth seen once. Germline CDR1 and CDR2: SGHTA and FQGTGA. This CDR3 contains 14 residues. Trimming took 2 bases from V and 8 from J, leaving 15 bases between them. This clonotype was picked up a small number of times. The receptor's source is a human donor who was either an allogeneic HSCT recipient or a stem cell or donor lymphocyte infusion donor (not recorded which). It is not recorded whose cells these are; they may come from a transplant donor. The material sequenced was blood, either unsorted or a sorted T cell fraction (not recorded which). The rearrangement joins TRBV7-3 to TRBJ1-2; the D gene is possibly TRBD1 (6 bases). The CDR3 loop reads CASSLGIGGLGYTF. The CDR3 bases are TGTGCCAGCAGCTTAGGGATCGGGGGCCTGGGCTACACCTTC.